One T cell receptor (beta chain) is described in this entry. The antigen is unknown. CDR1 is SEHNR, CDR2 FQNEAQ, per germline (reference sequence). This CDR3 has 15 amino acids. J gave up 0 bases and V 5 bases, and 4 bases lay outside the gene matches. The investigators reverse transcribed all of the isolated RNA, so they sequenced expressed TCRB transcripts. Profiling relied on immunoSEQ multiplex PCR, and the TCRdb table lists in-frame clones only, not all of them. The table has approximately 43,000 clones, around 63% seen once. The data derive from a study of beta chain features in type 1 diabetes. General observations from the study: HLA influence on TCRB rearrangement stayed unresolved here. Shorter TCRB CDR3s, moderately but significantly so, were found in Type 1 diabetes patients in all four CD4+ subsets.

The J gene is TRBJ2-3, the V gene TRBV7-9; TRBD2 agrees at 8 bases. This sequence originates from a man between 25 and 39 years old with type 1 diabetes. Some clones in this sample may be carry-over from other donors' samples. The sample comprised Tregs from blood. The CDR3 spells CASSPRGGSTDTQYF. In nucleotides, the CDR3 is TGTGCCAGCAGCCCACGGGGGGGGAGCACAGATACGCAGTATTTT.